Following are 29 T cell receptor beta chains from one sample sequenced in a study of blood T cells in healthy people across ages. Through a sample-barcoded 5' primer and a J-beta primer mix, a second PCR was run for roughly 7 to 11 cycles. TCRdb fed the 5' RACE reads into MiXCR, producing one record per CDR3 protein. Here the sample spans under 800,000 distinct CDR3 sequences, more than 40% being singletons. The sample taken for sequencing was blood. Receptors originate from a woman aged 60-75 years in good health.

CDR3 loop: CSARDSGGTLNTEAFF. CDR3 coding DNA: TGCAGTGCTAGAGATTCCGGGGGTACGTTGAACACTGAAGCTTTCTTT. The V call is TRBV20-1, the J call TRBJ1-1, with TRBD1 as a possible D gene (5 bases). The V gene lost 0 bases and the J gene lost 0 bases, with 14 bases spanning the gap. The CDR3 loop spans 16 amino acids. CDR1 and CDR2 (germline): DFQATT, SNEGSKA (reference sequence).

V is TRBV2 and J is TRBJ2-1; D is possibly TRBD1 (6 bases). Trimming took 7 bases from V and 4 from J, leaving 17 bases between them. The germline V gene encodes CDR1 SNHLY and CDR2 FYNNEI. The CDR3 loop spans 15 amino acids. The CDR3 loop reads CASMNRDKLYNEQFF. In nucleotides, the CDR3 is TGTGCCAGCATGAACCGGGACAAACTTTACAATGAGCAGTTCTTC.

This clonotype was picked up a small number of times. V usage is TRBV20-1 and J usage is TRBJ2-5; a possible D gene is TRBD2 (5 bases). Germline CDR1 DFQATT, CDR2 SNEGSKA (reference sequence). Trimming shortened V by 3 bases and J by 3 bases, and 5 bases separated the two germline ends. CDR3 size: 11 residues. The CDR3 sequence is CSARREETQYF. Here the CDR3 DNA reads TGCAGTGCTAGGAGGGAAGAGACCCAGTACTTC.

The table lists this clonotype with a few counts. The CDR3 region is CSALWDTGWVTEAFF. In DNA form, the CDR3 reads TGCAGTGCTCTCTGGGACACTGGCTGGGTAACTGAAGCTTTCTTT. The chain is built from TRBV20-1 and TRBJ1-1, with D tentatively TRBD1 (6 bases). Germline CDR1 and CDR2: DFQATT and SNEGSKA (reference sequence). The CDR3 is made up of 15 amino acids. V lost 5 bases and J 5 bases, leaving 21 bases between the germline ends.

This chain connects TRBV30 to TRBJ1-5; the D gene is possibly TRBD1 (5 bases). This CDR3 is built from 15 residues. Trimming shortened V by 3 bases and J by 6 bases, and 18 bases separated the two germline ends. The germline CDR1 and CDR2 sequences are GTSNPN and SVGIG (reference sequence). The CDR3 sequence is CAWRRADRDLQPQHF. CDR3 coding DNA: TGTGCCTGGAGGCGCGCGGACCGGGACCTTCAGCCCCAGCATTTT.

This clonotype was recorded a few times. CDR3 region: CASSFEGGRETQYF. As DNA, the CDR3 is TGTGCCAGCAGTTTTGAGGGAGGGCGAGAGACCCAGTACTTC. The chain couples TRBV6-6 to TRBJ2-5, with 7 bases matching TRBD2. V trimming: 4 bases; J trimming: 4 bases; junction bases outside the gene matches: 6. CDR3 length equals 14 residues. Germline CDR1 and CDR2: MNHNY and SVGAGI (reference sequence).

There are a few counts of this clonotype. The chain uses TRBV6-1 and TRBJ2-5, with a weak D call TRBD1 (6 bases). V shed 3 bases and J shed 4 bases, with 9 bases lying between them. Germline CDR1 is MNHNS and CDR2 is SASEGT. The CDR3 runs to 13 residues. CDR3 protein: CASSEGQRETQYF. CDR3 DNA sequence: TGTGCCAGCAGTGAGGGACAACGAGAGACCCAGTACTTC.

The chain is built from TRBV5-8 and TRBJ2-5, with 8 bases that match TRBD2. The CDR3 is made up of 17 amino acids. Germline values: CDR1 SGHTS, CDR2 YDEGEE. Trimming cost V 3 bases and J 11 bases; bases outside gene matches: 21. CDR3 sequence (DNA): TGTGCCAGCAGCTCCGGGGGGGCTAGCGTCCCGGCGGGGGAGCAGTACTTC. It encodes CASSSGGASVPAGEQYF.

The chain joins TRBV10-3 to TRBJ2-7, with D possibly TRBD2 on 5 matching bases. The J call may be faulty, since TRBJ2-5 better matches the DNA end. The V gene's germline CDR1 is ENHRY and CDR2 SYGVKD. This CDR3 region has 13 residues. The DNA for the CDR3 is TGTGCCATCAGCTCCCGGGAATCTGAGACCCAGTACTTC. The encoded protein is CAISSRESETQYF.

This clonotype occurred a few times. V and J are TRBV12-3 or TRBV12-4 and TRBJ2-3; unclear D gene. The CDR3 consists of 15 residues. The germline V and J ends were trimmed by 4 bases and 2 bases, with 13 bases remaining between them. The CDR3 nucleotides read TGTGCCAGCAGTTCCCAAAACTATAACACAGATACGCAGTATTTT. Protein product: CASSSQNYNTDTQYF.

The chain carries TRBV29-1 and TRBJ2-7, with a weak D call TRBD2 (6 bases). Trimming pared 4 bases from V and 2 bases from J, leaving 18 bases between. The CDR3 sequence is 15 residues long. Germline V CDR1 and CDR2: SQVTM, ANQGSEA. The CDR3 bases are TGCAGCGTTGCGGGTTTAGGAGGGGAAGCCTACGAGCAGTACTTC. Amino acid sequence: CSVAGLGGEAYEQYF.

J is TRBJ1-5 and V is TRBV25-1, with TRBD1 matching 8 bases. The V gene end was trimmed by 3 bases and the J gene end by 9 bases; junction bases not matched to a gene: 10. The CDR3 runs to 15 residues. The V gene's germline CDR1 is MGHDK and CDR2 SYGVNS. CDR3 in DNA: TGTGCCAGCAGTGACCTCGGACAGGGCGATGGGCCCCAGCATTTT. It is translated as CASSDLGQGDGPQHF.

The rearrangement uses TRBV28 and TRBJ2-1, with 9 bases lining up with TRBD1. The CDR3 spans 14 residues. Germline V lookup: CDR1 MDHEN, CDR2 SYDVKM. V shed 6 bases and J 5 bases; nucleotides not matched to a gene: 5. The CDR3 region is CASRGDRDNNEQFF. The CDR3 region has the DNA TGTGCCAGCAGAGGGGACAGGGATAACAATGAGCAGTTCTTC.

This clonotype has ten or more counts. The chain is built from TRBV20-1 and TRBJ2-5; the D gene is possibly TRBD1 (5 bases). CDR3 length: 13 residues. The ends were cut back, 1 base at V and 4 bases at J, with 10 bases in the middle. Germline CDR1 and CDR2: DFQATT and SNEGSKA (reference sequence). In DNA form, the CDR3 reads TGCAGTGCTAGAGCAACAGGTGTAGAGACCCAGTACTTC. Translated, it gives CSARATGVETQYF.

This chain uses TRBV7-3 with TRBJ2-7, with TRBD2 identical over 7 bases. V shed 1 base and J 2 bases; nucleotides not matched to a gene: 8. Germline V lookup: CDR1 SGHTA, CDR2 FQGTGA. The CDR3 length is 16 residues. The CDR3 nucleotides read TGTGCCAGCAGCTTAAATCGGGCCGCGGGGGCCTACGAGCAGTACTTC. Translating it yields CASSLNRAAGAYEQYF.

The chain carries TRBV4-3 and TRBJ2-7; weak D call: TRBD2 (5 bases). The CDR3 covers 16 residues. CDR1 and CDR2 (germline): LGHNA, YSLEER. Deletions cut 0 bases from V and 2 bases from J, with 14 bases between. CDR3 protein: CASSQDWGDPAYEQYF. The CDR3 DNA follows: TGCGCCAGCAGCCAAGATTGGGGAGACCCGGCCTACGAGCAGTACTTC.

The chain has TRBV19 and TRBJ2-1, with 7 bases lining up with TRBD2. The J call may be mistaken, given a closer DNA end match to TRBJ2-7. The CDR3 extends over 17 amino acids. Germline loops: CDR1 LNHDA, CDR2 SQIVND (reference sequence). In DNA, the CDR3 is TGTGCCAGTACCCCATTCGGGGGGTATAGCTCCTACAATGAGCAGTACTTC. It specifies CASTPFGGYSSYNEQYF.

The CDR3 sequence: CASSWEDVTEAFF. The CDR3 nucleotides read TGTGCCAGCAGTTGGGAGGACGTCACTGAAGCTTTCTTT. The chain joins TRBV28 to TRBJ1-1; D is undetermined. Germline CDR1 MDHEN, CDR2 SYDVKM. This CDR3 is built from 13 residues. The germline V and J ends were trimmed by 4 bases and 4 bases, with 10 bases remaining between them.

DNA of the CDR3: TGCGCCAGCAGCTTGGAGGCGGGGCGAAATGAGCAGTACTTC. It codes for CASSLEAGRNEQYF. The V gene is TRBV5-1, the J gene TRBJ2-7; tentatively, D is TRBD2 (6 bases). Per the germline V gene, CDR1 is SGHRS and CDR2 is YFSETQ. The CDR3 spans 14 residues. Trimming pared 0 bases from V and 7 bases from J, leaving 14 bases between.

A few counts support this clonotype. As DNA, the CDR3 is TGTGCCAGCAGTGGGACAGTATACAATGAGCAGTTCTTC. Translated, it gives CASSGTVYNEQFF. The chain uses TRBV12-3 or TRBV12-4 and TRBJ2-1; 7 positions agree with TRBD1. CDR3 length: 13 amino acids. V shed 5 bases and J 4 bases; nucleotides not matched to a gene: 2.

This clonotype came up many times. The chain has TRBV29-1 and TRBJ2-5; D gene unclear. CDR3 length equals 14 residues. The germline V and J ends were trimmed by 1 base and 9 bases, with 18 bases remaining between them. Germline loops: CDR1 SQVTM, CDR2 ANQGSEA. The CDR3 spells CSVEATTFKGPQYF. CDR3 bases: TGCAGCGTTGAAGCAACCACATTTAAAGGGCCCCAGTACTTC. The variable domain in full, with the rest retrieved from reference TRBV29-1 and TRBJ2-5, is SAVISQKPSRDICQRGTSLTIQCQVDSQVTMMFWYRQQPGQSLTLIATANQGSEATYESGFVIDKFPISRPNLTFSTLTVSNMSPEDSSIYLCSVEATTFKGPQYFGPGTRLLVL.

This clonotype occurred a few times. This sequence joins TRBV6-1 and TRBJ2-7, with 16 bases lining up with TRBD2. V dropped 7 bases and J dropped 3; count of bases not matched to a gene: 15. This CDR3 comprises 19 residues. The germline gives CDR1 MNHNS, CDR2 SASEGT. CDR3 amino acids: CASIPQPPGLAGGNYEQYF. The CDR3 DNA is TGTGCCAGCATTCCCCAGCCCCCGGGACTAGCGGGAGGGAACTACGAGCAGTACTTC.

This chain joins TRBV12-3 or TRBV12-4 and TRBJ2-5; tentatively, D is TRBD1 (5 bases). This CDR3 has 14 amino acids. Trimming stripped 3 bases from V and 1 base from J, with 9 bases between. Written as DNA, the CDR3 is TGTGCCAGCAGTTTCTTTGGGGCCCAAGAGACCCAGTACTTC. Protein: CASSFFGAQETQYF.

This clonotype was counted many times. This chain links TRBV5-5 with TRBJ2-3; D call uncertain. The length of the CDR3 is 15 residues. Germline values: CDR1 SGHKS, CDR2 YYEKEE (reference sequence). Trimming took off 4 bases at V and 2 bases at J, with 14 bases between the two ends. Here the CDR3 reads CASSLGVGFTDTQYF. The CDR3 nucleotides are TGTGCCAGCAGCCTGGGTGTCGGGTTCACAGATACGCAGTATTTT.

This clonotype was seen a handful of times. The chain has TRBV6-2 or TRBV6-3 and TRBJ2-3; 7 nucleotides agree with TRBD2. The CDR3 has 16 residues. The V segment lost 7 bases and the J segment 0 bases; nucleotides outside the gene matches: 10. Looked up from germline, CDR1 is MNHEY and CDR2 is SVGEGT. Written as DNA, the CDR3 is TGTGCCAGCAACCGATCTCCTAGCGGAAGCACAGATACGCAGTATTTT. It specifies CASNRSPSGSTDTQYF.

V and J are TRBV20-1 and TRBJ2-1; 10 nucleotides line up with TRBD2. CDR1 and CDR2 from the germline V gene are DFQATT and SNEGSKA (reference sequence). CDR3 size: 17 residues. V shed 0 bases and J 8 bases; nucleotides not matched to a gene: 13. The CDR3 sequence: CSARDEGQRGGYDEQFF. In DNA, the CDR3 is TGCAGTGCTAGAGATGAGGGGCAGCGGGGGGGGTACGATGAGCAGTTCTTC.

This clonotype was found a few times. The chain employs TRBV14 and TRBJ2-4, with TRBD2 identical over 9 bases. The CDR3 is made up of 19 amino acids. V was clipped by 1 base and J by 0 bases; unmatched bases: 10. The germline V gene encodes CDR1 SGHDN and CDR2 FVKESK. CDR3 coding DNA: TGTGCCAGCAGCCAAGGGTTAGCGGGAGTCAAAGTAGCCAAAAACATTCAGTACTTC. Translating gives CASSQGLAGVKVAKNIQYF.

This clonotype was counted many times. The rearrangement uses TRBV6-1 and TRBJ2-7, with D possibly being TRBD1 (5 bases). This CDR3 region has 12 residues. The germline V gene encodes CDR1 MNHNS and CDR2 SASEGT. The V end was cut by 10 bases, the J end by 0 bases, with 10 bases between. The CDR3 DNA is TGTGCCACCAGGGTCGACTCCTACGAGCAGTACTTC. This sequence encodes CATRVDSYEQYF.

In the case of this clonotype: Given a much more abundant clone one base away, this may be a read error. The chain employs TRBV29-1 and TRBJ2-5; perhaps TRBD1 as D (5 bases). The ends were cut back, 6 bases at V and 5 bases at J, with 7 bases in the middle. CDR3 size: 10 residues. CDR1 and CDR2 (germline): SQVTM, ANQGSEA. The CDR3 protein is CSVPGETQYF. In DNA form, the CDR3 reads TGCAGCGTGCCAGGGGAGACCCAGTACTTC. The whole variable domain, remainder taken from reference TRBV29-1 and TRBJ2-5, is SAVISQKPSRDICQRGTSLTIQCQVDSQVTMMFWYRQQPGQSLTLIATANQGSEATYESGFVIDKFPISRPNLTFSTLTVSNMSPEDSSIYLCSVPGETQYFGPGTRLLVL.